Listed below are T cell receptor beta chains from one sample, sequenced in a study of OX40 agonist ivuxolimab in advanced cancers. This table comes from immunoSEQ multiplex PCR, and its TCRdb copy is limited to in-frame clones, with some not included. This sample has about 68,000 clones, with approximately 90% found just once. Sequenced here: CD4+ or CD8+ T cells sorted from blood, sampled in a trial of the OX40 agonist ivuxolimab. Receptors were obtained from an adult with an advanced solid tumor such as melanoma, head and neck, liver or kidney cancer. Each CDR3 is given with its conserved first and last residue. D genes are given only for firm matches. Not every row has a clone size; where given, it reads once, few, many or a size class.

j_gene | d_gene | v_gene | abundance | CDR3nt | CDR3aa
TRBJ1-5 | NA | TRBV27 | NA | TGTGCCAGCAGTTTAAGGTCCGGGGATAGCAATCAGCCCCAGCATTTT | CASSLRSGDSNQPQHF
TRBJ2-3 | TRBD2 | TRBV6-1 | NA | TGTGCCAGCAGTGAATGGGCTAGCGGGACCTCAGATACGCAGTATTTT | CASSEWASGTSDTQYF
TRBJ1-3 | NA | TRBV19 | NA | TGTGCCAGTAGTATATCCACTCCTTCTGGAAACACCATATATTTT | CASSISTPSGNTIYF
TRBJ2-7 | TRBD1 | TRBV25-1 | NA | TGTGCCAGCAGTGACAGGGGGTTTTACGAGCAGTACTTC | CASSDRGFYEQYF
TRBJ1-1 | NA | TRBV18 | NA | TGTGCCAGCTCATCGGGGACTAGACAGTTGAACACTGAAGCTTTCTTT | CASSSGTRQLNTEAFF
TRBJ2-1 | NA | TRBV4-3 | NA | TGCGCCAGCAGCCCGACCGGGACACTCTACAATGAGCAGTTCTTC | CASSPTGTLYNEQFF
TRBJ2-6 | NA | TRBV11-2 | NA | TGTGCCAGCAGCAAACAAATCAAGCAACAAAGTCGGGCCAACGTCCTGACTTTC | CASSKQIKQQSRANVLTF
TRBJ1-1 | NA | TRBV7-9 | once | TGTGCCAGCAGCTTAATTCGTAACGAGTATATGGGCGCTGAAGCTTTCTTT | CASSLIRNEYMGAEAFF
TRBJ2-7 | NA | TRBV7-2 | NA | TGTGCCAGCAGCCCAGAGGTCTACGAGCAGTACTTC | CASSPEVYEQYF
TRBJ2-3 | TRBD2 | TRBV9 | NA | TGTGCCAGCACCACTGGTTTAGCGGGGGGGCCGGTTGAGGCAGATACGCAGTATTTT | CASTTGLAGGPVEADTQYF
TRBJ2-2 | NA | TRBV6-5 | NA | TGTGCCAGCAGCCCCGGGACCACGAACACCGGGGAGCTGTTTTTT | CASSPGTTNTGELFF
TRBJ2-5 | NA | TRBV5-8 | NA | TGTGCCAGCAGCGCGGGACGGACTATACAAGAGACCCAGTACTTC | CASSAGRTIQETQYF
TRBJ2-3 | TRBD2 | TRBV5-6 | NA | TGTGCCAGCAGCTTGCTAGCGGGGGGGGCAGATACGCAGTATTTT | CASSLLAGGADTQYF
TRBJ1-1 | NA | TRBV27 | NA | TGTGCCAGCAGTTGGGAGGGGCGACTGGATGAAGCTTTCTTT | CASSWEGRLDEAFF
TRBJ2-7 | NA | TRBV19 | NA | TGTGCCAGTAGTTTTGCAGGGTATACAGACGAGCAGTACTTC | CASSFAGYTDEQYF
TRBJ1-5 | NA | TRBV7-9 | NA | TGTGCCAGCAGCTCGGACCCTTCGCATCAGCCCCAGCATTTT | CASSSDPSHQPQHF
TRBJ1-3 | NA | TRBV28 | NA | TGTGCCACGGGGCTACGGGGCTCTGGAAACACCATATATTTT | CATGLRGSGNTIYF
TRBJ2-5 | TRBD1 | TRBV19 | NA | TGTGCCAGTAGTATGACCGGGACAGGGGTGGAGACCCAGTACTTC | CASSMTGTGVETQYF
TRBJ1-4 | NA | TRBV6-1 | few | TGTGCCAGCAGTGAAGACGCAGGGGATAATGAAAAACTGTTTTTT | CASSEDAGDNEKLFF
TRBJ2-3 | NA | TRBV7-9 | NA | TGTGCCAGCAGGGCACAACAGGGATATTTTTCAGATACGCAGTATTTT | CASRAQQGYFSDTQYF
TRBJ1-1 | NA | TRBV19 | NA | TGTGCCAGTAGTACAGGATCCTCGAACACTGAAGCTTTCTTT | CASSTGSSNTEAFF
TRBJ2-3 | NA | TRBV4-3 | NA | TGCGCCAGCAGCCAAGATCGCGGGGTTTGGGGCACAGATACGCAGTATTTT | CASSQDRGVWGTDTQYF
TRBJ1-6 | TRBD1 | TRBV27 | NA | TGTGCCAGCACCCCCTCAGTGGGACAGGCGAATTCACCCCTCCACTTT | CASTPSVGQANSPLHF
TRBJ1-5 | NA | TRBV28 | NA | TGTGCCAGCAGTCCCTCTGGACCCCCAGAACAGCATTTT | CASSPSGPPEQHF
TRBJ2-1 | NA | TRBV5-6 | NA | TGTGCCAGCAGCTTGGGGGGACACAGCTCCTACAATGAGCAGTTCTTC | CASSLGGHSSYNEQFF
TRBJ2-1 | NA | TRBV7-9 | few | TGTGCCAGCAGCTTAAGGTACAATGAGCAGTTCTTC | CASSLRYNEQFF
TRBJ2-7 | NA | TRBV21-1 | NA | NA | CASSKEWGTGSYEQYF
TRBJ2-3 | NA | TRBV7-3 | NA | TGTGCCAGCAGCTTAAATCCCTCGTGGAGGGGAAATACGCAGTATTTT | CASSLNPSWRGNTQYF
TRBJ1-4 | NA | TRBV4-3 | NA | TGCGCCAGCAGCCAAGGAGTCTCTAATGAAAAACTGTTTTTT | CASSQGVSNEKLFF
TRBJ1-4 | NA | TRBV28 | NA | TGTGCCAGCAGTGACTTAGTTGCAACTAATGAAAAACTGTTTTTT | CASSDLVATNEKLFF
TRBJ1-2 | NA | TRBV29-1 | NA | TGCAGCGTTGAGGGGGGGATGGCATTTAACTATGGCTACACCTTC | CSVEGGMAFNYGYTF
TRBJ2-1 | NA | TRBV7-9 | NA | TGTGCCAGCAGCACAATGGACCTAAGCTCCTACAATGAGCAGTTCTTC | CASSTMDLSSYNEQFF
TRBJ1-1 | NA | TRBV7-9 | NA | TGTGCCAGCAGCCCCCAGAAAGGGGCTGAAGCTTTCTTT | CASSPQKGAEAFF
TRBJ1-5 | NA | TRBV27 | NA | TGTGCCAGCAGTTTATCCGGGGCTAGCAATCAGCCCCAGCATTTT | CASSLSGASNQPQHF
TRBJ1-1 | NA | TRBV9 | NA | TGTGCCAGCAGCTCCGGACAGAGAGCTGAAGCTTTCTTT | CASSSGQRAEAFF
TRBJ1-1 | NA | TRBV27 | NA | TGTGCCAGCAGTCCCTTCTTGAACACTGAAGCTTTCTTT | CASSPFLNTEAFF
TRBJ1-5 | NA | TRBV27 | NA | TGTGCCAGCAGTGGGGGGGATAGCAATCAGCCCCAGCATTTT | CASSGGDSNQPQHF
TRBJ1-1 | NA | TRBV5-6 | NA | TGTGCCAGCAGAAGCACAGGAATGAACACTGAAGCTTTCTTT | CASRSTGMNTEAFF
TRBJ2-7 | NA | TRBV13 | NA | TGTACCAGCAGCCCCCCAGGGTTGCCGGGCGAGCAGTACTTC | CTSSPPGLPGEQYF
TRBJ2-5 | NA | TRBV5-8 | NA | TGTGCCAGCAGCTTCTTTCAAGGACAAGAGACCCAGTACTTC | CASSFFQGQETQYF
TRBJ1-1 | TRBD1 | TRBV7-9 | NA | TGTGCCAGCAGCCCGCGCAGGGGGCTGACAACTGAAGCTTTCTTT | CASSPRRGLTTEAFF
TRBJ1-2 | TRBD1 | TRBV25-1 | NA | TGTGCCAGCAGTGAATTGGGAGGGGGCTGGGATGGCTACACCTTC | CASSELGGGWDGYTF
TRBJ2-5 | TRBD2 | TRBV9 | NA | TGTGCCAGCAGCTCGACTAGCGGGGGGATTGAGACCCAGTACTTC | CASSSTSGGIETQYF
TRBJ2-2 | NA | TRBV28 | NA | TGTGCCAGCAGTTTGCTCAAACGGAGCACCGGGGAGCTGTTTTTT | CASSLLKRSTGELFF
TRBJ2-1 | TRBD2 | TRBV19 | NA | TGTGCCAGTACCCCATCCACGCGGGGGAATTGGGGTGAGCAGTTCTTC | CASTPSTRGNWGEQFF
TRBJ1-4 | NA | TRBV11-2 | NA | TGTGCCAGCAGCTTAGCAGCCAGGAACGAAAAACTGTTTTTT | CASSLAARNEKLFF
TRBJ2-5 | TRBD2 | TRBV7-8 | NA | TGTGCCAGCAGCACCTCGGACAGGGAGGGACTAGCGGGCCCCCAAGAGACCCAGTACTTC | CASSTSDREGLAGPQETQYF
TRBJ1-4 | NA | TRBV4-3 | NA | TGCGCCAGCAGCCAATCGGACAGAGTAGATGAAAAACTGTTTTTT | CASSQSDRVDEKLFF
TRBJ2-6 | NA | TRBV9 | NA | TGTGCCAGCAGCGTAGCGGGGGCCAACGTCCTGACTTTC | CASSVAGANVLTF
TRBJ2-2 | TRBD2 | TRBV10-2 | NA | TGCGCCAGCAGTCCCATCCCGGGGGAGGGACGCGGGAGGTACACCGGGGAGCTGTTTTTT | CASSPIPGEGRGRYTGELFF
TRBJ1-1 | NA | TRBV5-5 | once | TGTGCCAGCAGCTTGGAGGCAGGGTGGGTGAACACTGAAGCTTTCTTT | CASSLEAGWVNTEAFF
TRBJ2-7 | TRBD1 | TRBV27 | NA | TGTGCCAGCAGAATACAGGGGGGAACCTACGAGCAGTACTTC | CASRIQGGTYEQYF
TRBJ2-3 | NA | TRBV7-3 | NA | TGTGCCAGCAGCCCCAGGGCTGGGAGACTCACAGATACGCAGTATTTT | CASSPRAGRLTDTQYF
TRBJ2-2 | TRBD1 | TRBV4-1 | NA | TGCGCCAGCAGCCAAGATCGAACAGGGGTTAGGTCCGGGGAGCTGTTTTTT | CASSQDRTGVRSGELFF
TRBJ1-4 | TRBD1 | TRBV28 | NA | TGTGCCAGCAGTTTATGGGGTGGGGACAGGGTCGTTGAAAAACTGTTTTTT | CASSLWGGDRVVEKLFF
TRBJ2-7 | TRBD2 | TRBV6-5 | NA | TGTGCCAGCAGTCCGAGCGGGAGTAGGTCGTACGAGCAGTACTTC | CASSPSGSRSYEQYF